This record covers a single TCR beta chain. Trimming took 5 bases from V and 6 from J; bases not matched to a gene: 9. Germline V lookup: CDR1 SNHLY, CDR2 FYNNEI. The CDR3 spans 16 residues. Amplified TCR beta CDR3 regions derived from RNA transcripts. Using the HTBI primer set, a first-round RT-PCR was run on the TCR CDR3. TCRdb ran MiXCR on the multiplex PCR reads and lists one entry per CDR3 protein. The table includes hundreds of thousands of distinct CDR3 sequences, about 45% detected once. The sample originates from a study of T cells in Graves' hyperthyroidism and ophthalmopathy. The sample taken for sequencing was peripheral blood or thyroid tissue (not recorded which). This receptor was obtained from an adult man with Graves' disease, either hyperthyroidism or ophthalmopathy (not recorded which). This chain joins TRBV2 and TRBJ1-6, with TRBD1 matching over 8 bases. The DNA of the CDR3 is TGTGCCAGCAGTCCCCACGGACAGGGCGGTAATTCACCCCTCCACTTT. Translation: CASSPHGQGGNSPLHF.